A single sample gave rise to the 15 T cell receptor beta chains below, sequenced in a study of control samples from healthy donors and cancer patients. TCRdb keeps only in-frame clones here, not all; method: immunoSEQ multiplex PCR. The repertoire includes just over 90,000 clones, approximately 90% of them detected once, and 0.95% to 1.5% sits in the top ten. Material: blood. The source of these receptors is a woman aged 50 to 60 in good health.

This clone appeared a single time. This chain connects TRBV7-6 to TRBJ2-2; 10 nucleotides line up with TRBD2. Germline CDR1 is SGHVS and CDR2 is FNYEAQ. The V and J ends lost 3 bases and 3 bases, in that order; junction bases with no gene match: 1. The CDR3 covers 15 residues. CDR3 coding DNA: TGTGCCAGCAGCTTTACTAGCGGGGACACCGGGGAGCTGTTTTTT. This gives the protein CASSFTSGDTGELFF.

The chain uses TRBV15 and TRBJ2-2, with TRBD2 matching 10 bases. CDR1 LNHNV and CDR2 YYDKDF come from the germline V gene (reference sequence). The CDR3 sequence is 15 residues long. With V trimmed by 5 bases and J by 6 bases, 6 bases remained unmatched. CDR3 sequence reads: CATSGRLAGAGELFF. DNA of the CDR3: TGTGCCACCAGCGGACGACTAGCGGGTGCCGGGGAGCTGTTTTTT.

V is TRBV5-1 and J is TRBJ1-1; the D is unclear. Germline V gives CDR1 SGHRS, CDR2 YFSETQ. CDR3 size: 14 residues. Trimming removed 4 bases from V and 2 bases from J, with 12 bases in between. The CDR3 DNA reads as TGCGCCAGCAGCCCGGGTGGTCTAAACACTGAAGCTTTCTTT. Translating gives CASSPGGLNTEAFF.

The chain employs TRBV9 and TRBJ2-7; D gene ambiguous. V was trimmed by 3 bases and J by 4 bases, leaving 20 bases between them. Germline CDR1 is SGDLS and CDR2 is YYNGEE. CDR3 length equals 16 residues. Written as DNA, the CDR3 is TGTGCCAGCAGCGCCCGATACCCGAGCCCCCTTTACGAGCAGTACTTC. The encoded protein is CASSARYPSPLYEQYF.

The V gene is TRBV5-5, the J gene TRBJ2-3, with TRBD1 identical over 8 bases. This CDR3 contains 13 residues. Looked up from germline, CDR1 is SGHKS and CDR2 is YYEKEE (reference sequence). The trim removed 2 bases at V and 5 bases at J, leaving 1 base unmatched. CDR3 protein: CASSLQGGDTQYF. The CDR3 bases are TGTGCCAGCAGCTTACAGGGGGGAGATACGCAGTATTTT.

The chain couples TRBV7-8 to TRBJ2-7; perhaps TRBD1 as D (5 bases). CDR3 length: 13 residues. Trimming took 8 bases from V and 5 from J, leaving 16 bases between them. Per germline, CDR1 SGHVS and CDR2 FQNEAQ. CDR3 sequence reads: CASLHGQGNEQYF. Here the CDR3 DNA reads TGTGCCAGCCTTCACGGGCAGGGCAACGAGCAGTACTTC.

The chain is built from TRBV5-1 and TRBJ1-1; D is undetermined. This CDR3 contains 15 residues. Trimming pared 3 bases from V and 1 base from J, leaving 13 bases between. Germline V gene lookup returns CDR1 SGHRS and CDR2 YFSETQ. CDR3: CASSSLPVENTEAFF. DNA for the CDR3: TGCGCCAGCAGCTCGCTCCCTGTCGAGAACACTGAAGCTTTCTTT.

The chain joins TRBV3-1 (or the pseudogene TRBV3-2) to TRBJ2-7, with 12 bases that match TRBD1. Germline V gives CDR1 LGHDT, CDR2 YNNKEL (reference sequence). Trimming cost V 3 bases and J 7 bases; bases outside gene matches: 7. The CDR3 extends over 15 amino acids. The CDR3 DNA reads as TGTGCCAGCAGCCACCACGGGACAGGGGGCCGGGAGCAGTACTTC. It codes for CASSHHGTGGREQYF.

V gene TRBV6-5 combines with J gene TRBJ2-3; no clear D gene. The CDR3 has 14 amino acids. Trimming cost V 7 bases and J 1 base, with 12 bases left between them. CDR1 MNHEY and CDR2 SVGAGI come from the germline V gene. The CDR3 region is CASMGNLGTDTQYF. The CDR3, as DNA: TGTGCCAGCATGGGGAATCTTGGCACAGATACGCAGTATTTT.

V is TRBV14 and J is TRBJ2-5; 9 bases map to TRBD2. The germline gives CDR1 SGHDN, CDR2 FVKESK. The CDR3 is 20 amino acids. The V segment lost 2 bases and the J segment 3 bases; nucleotides outside the gene matches: 19. Here the CDR3 DNA reads TGTGCCAGCAGCCAACCTAGAGCAGCGGGGGGCCGGAGACGGGAAGAGACCCAGTACTTC. Translation: CASSQPRAAGGRRREETQYF.

This clone was seen a handful of times. The chain employs TRBV7-3 and TRBJ1-6, with a possible D match to TRBD1 (5 bases). The CDR3 runs 13 residues. V lost 2 bases and J lost 10, with 9 bases in between. Per germline, CDR1 SGHTA and CDR2 FQGTGA. CDR3 residues: CASSLFRDSPLHF. CDR3 DNA: TGTGCCAGCAGCTTATTCAGGGACTCACCCCTCCACTTT.

V and J are TRBV28 and TRBJ1-1, with D unresolved. Per germline, CDR1 MDHEN and CDR2 SYDVKM. The CDR3 consists of 15 residues. V gave up 5 bases and J gave up 0 bases, with 13 bases separating them. CDR3 DNA sequence: TGTGCCAGCAGTCCCCAGACGGGTATGAACACTGAAGCTTTCTTT. This translates into CASSPQTGMNTEAFF.

The chain uses TRBV10-3 and TRBJ1-1; the D gene is possibly TRBD1 (5 bases). CDR3 length equals 18 residues. Trimming stripped 8 bases from V and 1 base from J, with 26 bases between. Germline loops: CDR1 ENHRY, CDR2 SYGVKD. The CDR3 sequence is CAISVRTLVANRNTEAFF. In DNA form, the CDR3 reads TGTGCCATCTCTGTGAGGACATTAGTTGCTAATCGGAACACTGAAGCTTTCTTT.

This chain joins TRBV28 and TRBJ2-5; D is perhaps TRBD1 or TRBD2 (6 bases each). Trimming took off 6 bases at V and 0 bases at J, with 11 bases between the two ends. CDR1 and CDR2 (germline): MDHEN, SYDVKM. The CDR3 is 14 amino acids. In DNA form, the CDR3 reads TGTGCCAGCAGGCAAGGGGGGAACCAAGAGACCCAGTACTTC. It specifies CASRQGGNQETQYF. The entire variable domain, with the rest obtained from reference TRBV28 and TRBJ2-5, is as follows: DVKVTQSSRYLVKRTGEKVFLECVQDMDHENMFWYRQDPGLGLRLIYFSYDVKMKEKGDIPEGYSVSREKKERFSLILESASTNQTSMYLCASRQGGNQETQYFGPGTRLLVL.

The chain joins TRBV6-1 to TRBJ1-6; D may be TRBD1 (6 bases). V shed 3 bases and J shed 6 bases, with 9 bases lying between them. This CDR3 contains 14 residues. Germline-derived CDR1 and CDR2 are MNHNS and SASEGT. CDR3 sequence (DNA): TGTGCCAGCAGTGATTTAGGGGGTAATTCACCCCTCCACTTT. Residues: CASSDLGGNSPLHF.